A selection of T cell receptor beta chains follows, all from one sample in a study of CD8+ T cells in alopecia areata. The data were produced by immunoSEQ multiplex PCR, yet TCRdb's version contains in-frame clones alone and is incomplete. The profile shows some 150,000 clones, approximately 53% of them singletons. Sequenced material: CD8+ T cells sorted from blood, taken at week 0. These receptors all come from a human donor with alopecia areata. The CDR3 runs from the conserved cysteine through the conserved F or W. A D gene is named only where the DNA matches it firmly. The size entry is marked missing in some rows and otherwise reads once, few, many or a size class.

>TRBJ2-3|TRBV4-3|NA|NA
CASSPRGAADTQYF
TGCGCCAGCAGCCCTAGGGGGGCCGCAGATACGCAGTATTTT
>TRBJ1-1|TRBV29-1|NA|NA
CSVVGGGNTEAFF
TGCAGCGTTGTGGGGGGTGGGAACACTGAAGCTTTCTTT
>TRBJ2-7|TRBV29-1|NA|NA
CSATDSSYEQYF
TGCAGCGCGACGGACAGCTCCTACGAGCAGTACTTC
>TRBJ2-3|TRBV29-1|few|NA
CSVDGVGGESTSTDTQYF
TGCAGCGTTGATGGGGTTGGCGGGGAATCCACTAGCACAGATACGCAGTATTTT
>TRBJ2-3|TRBV11-2|NA|TRBD1
CASSLWQGAKDTQYF
TGTGCCAGCAGCTTATGGCAGGGGGCGAAAGATACGCAGTATTTT
>TRBJ2-2|TRBV13|few|NA
CASSPTRNTGELFF
TGTGCCAGCAGCCCGACTAGGAACACCGGGGAGCTGTTTTTT
>TRBJ1-1|TRBV5-1|NA|NA
CASSPDTMNTEAFF
TGCGCCAGCAGCCCCGACACGATGAACACTGAAGCTTTCTTT
>TRBJ2-1|TRBV12-5|NA|TRBD2
CASGFILAGQGNEQFF
TGTGCTAGTGGTTTCATACTAGCGGGGCAAGGGAATGAGCAGTTCTTC
>TRBJ2-1|TRBV7-3|NA|NA
CASSPLPEDEQFF
TGTGCCAGCAGCCCCCTACCGGAGGATGAGCAGTTCTTC
>TRBJ1-1|TRBV4-1|NA|NA
CASSLHNTEAFF
TGCGCCAGCAGCCTTCATAACACTGAAGCTTTCTTT
>TRBJ2-7|TRBV29-1|NA|NA
CSVEGINYEQYF
TGCAGCGTTGAAGGGATTAACTACGAGCAGTACTTC
>TRBJ2-2|TRBV19|few|TRBD2
CATALAGPTGELFF
TGTGCCACCGCACTAGCGGGACCGACCGGGGAGCTGTTTTTT
>TRBJ1-5|TRBV23-1|NA|TRBD1
CASSQTPGTGSNQPQHF
TGCGCCAGCAGTCAAACCCCAGGGACAGGGAGCAATCAGCCCCAGCATTTT
>TRBJ1-1|TRBV27|NA|NA
CASSLVAENTEAFF
TGTGCCAGCAGTTTAGTGGCAGAGAACACTGAAGCTTTCTTT
>TRBJ2-3|TRBV9|NA|TRBD2
CASSVSGGKDTQYF
TGTGCCAGCAGCGTCAGCGGGGGGAAAGATACGCAGTATTTT
>TRBJ2-1|TRBV29-1|few|TRBD2
CSLRLAGVNEQFF
TGCAGCCTGCGACTAGCGGGGGTAAATGAGCAGTTCTTC
>TRBJ1-1|TRBV15|NA|NA
CATSRAGRGRTEAFF
TGTGCCACCAGCAGAGCTGGAAGGGGAAGAACTGAAGCTTTCTTT
>TRBJ1-1|TRBV7-2|NA|NA
CASSLDRGANTEAFF
TGTGCCAGCAGCTTAGATCGGGGGGCGAACACTGAAGCTTTCTTT
>TRBJ1-1|TRBV6-6|NA|NA
CASSYSSPGEAFF
TGTGCCAGCAGTTACTCGTCCCCGGGGGAAGCTTTCTTT
>TRBJ1-1|TRBV30|few|NA
CAWSGNMNTEAFF
TGTGCCTGGAGTGGAAACATGAACACTGAAGCTTTCTTT
>TRBJ2-2|TRBV29-1|NA|NA
CSVLSNTGELFF
TGCAGCGTTCTTTCGAACACCGGGGAGCTGTTTTTT
>TRBJ1-2|TRBV9|NA|NA
CASSPRQNSYGYTF
TGTGCCAGCAGCCCTAGACAGAACTCCTATGGCTACACCTTC
>TRBJ2-5|TRBV9|NA|NA
CASSVAGTPQETQYF
TGTGCCAGCAGCGTAGCTGGGACGCCACAAGAGACCCAGTACTTC
>TRBJ2-7|TRBV7-9|NA|TRBD2
CASTQGAGGYEQYF
TGTGCCAGCACCCAAGGGGCGGGGGGTTACGAGCAGTACTTC
>TRBJ1-1|TRBV23-1|few|TRBD1
CASSQWTGTEPNTEAFF
TGCGCCAGCAGTCAGTGGACAGGGACTGAACCGAACACTGAAGCTTTCTTT
>TRBJ1-5|TRBV4-3|NA|NA
CASSQDRTDQPQHF
TGCGCCAGCAGCCAAGATAGGACAGATCAGCCCCAGCATTTT
>TRBJ1-1|TRBV10-2|NA|NA
CASSETGMNTEAFF
TGCGCCAGCAGTGAAACAGGGATGAACACTGAAGCTTTCTTT
>TRBJ2-5|TRBV6-6|few|NA
CASRPGASFVETQYF
TGTGCCAGCAGACCGGGGGCTAGCTTTGTAGAGACCCAGTACTTC
>TRBJ2-6|TRBV5-6|NA|NA
CASSRGANVLTF
TGTGCCAGCAGCCGCGGGGCCAACGTCCTGACTTTC
>TRBJ2-7|TRBV11-3|NA|TRBD1
CASSPPGQGYEQYF
TGTGCCAGCAGCCCCCCCGGACAGGGCTACGAGCAGTACTTC
>TRBJ2-3|TRBV11-2|NA|TRBD2
CASSLRGGSTDTQYF
TGTGCCAGCAGCCTTCGCGGGGGTAGCACAGATACGCAGTATTTT
>TRBJ2-3|TRBV9|once|TRBD2
CASSPGTSGVSDTQYF
TGTGCCAGCAGCCCGGGAACTAGCGGGGTGTCAGATACGCAGTATTTT
>TRBJ2-1|TRBV30|once|TRBD2
CAWSRGGGMNEQFF
TGTGCCTGGAGTCGCGGCGGGGGGATGAATGAGCAGTTCTTC
>TRBJ1-1|TRBV9|NA|NA
CASSVGGEDTEAFF
TGTGCCAGCAGCGTAGGAGGGGAGGACACTGAAGCTTTCTTT
>TRBJ2-3|TRBV6-5|few|NA
CASSYSPSQDTQYF
TGTGCCAGCAGTTACTCGCCCTCCCAAGATACGCAGTATTTT
>TRBJ2-1|TRBV29-1|few|NA
CSVEDLASIYNEQFF
TGCAGCGTTGAAGATCTAGCCTCCATCTACAATGAGCAGTTCTTC
>TRBJ2-5|TRBV25-1|NA|NA
CASSEFGLLEAETQYF
TGTGCCAGCAGTGAATTTGGACTCCTGGAAGCGGAGACCCAGTACTTC
>TRBJ1-4|TRBV5-1|NA|TRBD1
CASSLKQGDEKLFF
TGCGCCAGCAGCTTGAAACAGGGGGATGAAAAACTGTTTTTT
>TRBJ2-7|TRBV27|NA|TRBD2
CASSDGLEPGEQYF
TGTGCCAGCAGTGACGGACTAGAACCTGGGGAGCAGTACTTC
>TRBJ1-2|TRBV19|few|TRBD1
CASRVRGPGYYTF
TGTGCCAGTAGAGTAAGGGGGCCAGGCTACTACACCTTC
>TRBJ2-7|TRBV5-1|NA|TRBD1
CASSLGQGSYEQYF
TGCGCCAGCAGCTTGGGACAGGGCTCCTACGAGCAGTACTTC
>TRBJ1-2|TRBV14|NA|NA
CASSQGQWYGYTF
TGTGCCAGCAGCCAAGGACAGTGGTATGGCTACACCTTC
>TRBJ2-1|TRBV29-1|once|NA
CSVQLRDQKYNEQFF
TGCAGCGTTCAACTCCGGGACCAGAAATACAATGAGCAGTTCTTC
>TRBJ2-7|TRBV4-3|NA|NA
CASSQERGVKVAYEQYF
TGCGCCAGCAGCCAAGAGAGAGGGGTGAAGGTCGCCTACGAGCAGTACTTC
>TRBJ2-7|TRBV5-1|NA|NA
CASSISYEQYF
TGCGCCAGCAGCATCTCCTACGAGCAGTACTTC
>TRBJ2-7|TRBV4-3|NA|NA
CASSQDSQGNYEQYF
TGCGCCAGCAGCCAAGATTCCCAGGGGAATTACGAGCAGTACTTC
>TRBJ2-5|TRBV4-3|few|NA
CASSPDWQETQYF
TGCGCCAGCAGCCCCGACTGGCAAGAGACCCAGTACTTC
>TRBJ1-2|TRBV27|NA|NA
CASSLNQGQYGYTF
TGTGCCAGCAGCCTGAACCAAGGACAGTATGGCTACACCTTC
>TRBJ1-2|TRBV7-9|NA|NA
CASSLVGDGYTF
TGTGCCAGCAGCTTAGTAGGGGATGGCTACACCTTC
>TRBJ1-2|TRBV4-3|few|TRBD1
CASSQKASGTGIGGYTF
TGCGCCAGCAGCCAAAAAGCGTCCGGGACAGGGATCGGTGGCTACACCTTC